Sequencing of this TCR beta chain was carried out in a study of identifying expanded T cells in peripheral blood. The CDR3 has 15 residues. V gave up 7 bases and J gave up 0 bases, with 15 bases separating them. Germline values: CDR1 SGHRS, CDR2 YFSETQ. No infections or other immune events were documented during collection. TCRdb's copy holds only in-frame clones and misses some; the assay was immunoSEQ multiplex PCR. The sample records around 100,000 clones, 88% being singletons. V and J are TRBV5-1 and TRBJ2-3; D remains unclear. This sequence was found in a person between 18 and 70 years old in good health. The sequencing input was blood. The CDR3 spells CASQRTHSSTDTQYF. CDR3 sequence (DNA): TGCGCCAGCCAGAGGACGCACTCTAGCACAGATACGCAGTATTTT.